This entry is about one TCR beta chain. The sequenced fragment ends 3 residues before the CDR3 boundary, so the rest is inferred from the germline J gene. This specimen comes from a study of T cells in women clearing cervical HPV infection. Overall study: Cases: HPV16-related CIN3 or worse on histology, a couple of invasive cancers.

This table comes from immunoSEQ multiplex PCR, and its TCRdb copy is limited to in-frame clones, with some not included. The sample has tens of thousands of clones, and its top ten clones hold under 7%. CDR3 size: 17 residues. Trimming removed 4 bases from V and 1 base from J; junction bases left unmatched: 9. Germline CDR1 LGHNA, CDR2 YNFKEQ. This receptor was obtained from a woman between 18 and 69 years old with a cervical HPV16 infection that either progressed to CIN3+ or cleared (not recorded which). The chain recombines TRBV4-2 with TRBJ2-4; 8 nucleotides match TRBD2. Sequencing was performed on blood buffy coat. The CDR3 region is CASSPRAGGNAKNIQYF. The CDR3 bases that were read are TGTGCCAGCAGCCCCCGGGCGGGGGGTAATGCCAAAAACATT.